This T cell receptor beta chain stems from a study of cytomegalovirus exposure and HLA in healthy donors. As for the study in general: Out of about 360 genotyped donors, 81% belonged to the Caucasian-associated ancestry cluster. Study results and caveats: Cytomegalovirus association was listed for around 170 TCR beta chains. What TCR beta sequences reportedly achieved was accurate prediction of HLA-A and HLA-B alleles in most subjects.

Unrecorded immune exposure was likely among donors, who were nominally healthy when sampled. V was shortened by 2 bases and J by 5 bases, with 15 bases between the two germline ends. The germline V gene has CDR1 MDHEN and CDR2 SYDVKM. This CDR3 has 15 amino acids. The PCR employed 60 Vbeta primers together with 13 Jbeta primers. Assay used: immunoSEQ multiplex PCR; TCRdb lists only in-frame clones, some missing. The profile shows some 150,000 clones, around 80% of them singletons. Concerning this clone: Its cognate antigen is unknown.

This sequence joins TRBV28 and TRBJ1-2; D is possibly TRBD1 (5 bases). The sequence derives from a woman aged 18-29 years in good health and CMV-seronegative. The sample comprised PBMCs. For the CDR3, the DNA is TGTGCCAGCAGTTTAGATCCCCAGGGTGGGTATGGCTACACCTTC. Its translation is CASSLDPQGGYGYTF.